The entry that follows covers one T cell receptor beta chain sequence. This sample is part of a study of CD8 T cells in Susac syndrome. This CDR3 comprises 13 residues. The V end was cut by 5 bases, the J end by 3 bases, with 11 bases between. In germline, CDR1 is SQVTM, CDR2 ANQGSEA. An amount of RNA that ranged from roughly 0.5 to 1 ug was reverse transcribed with random hexamers. By means of immunoSEQ multiplex PCR, TCR beta CDR3 spanning 54 Vbeta and 13 Jbeta underwent amplification. TCRdb called the immunoSEQ multiplex PCR reads again in MiXCR, with one record for every CDR3 protein. Among approximately 100,000 distinct CDR3 sequences listed, roughly 95% were seen once.

Input material: CD4+ T cells from PBMCs. This TCR derives from a human donor in good health. This rearrangement joins TRBV29-1 to TRBJ1-5; D might be TRBD1 (6 bases). The CDR3 spells CSVSQGDNQPQHF. The DNA of the CDR3 is TGCAGCGTTTCACAGGGCGACAATCAGCCCCAGCATTTT. Using reference TRBV29-1 and TRBJ1-5 for the parts outside the CDR3, the full variable domain is SAVISQKPSRDICQRGTSLTIQCQVDSQVTMMFWYRQQPGQSLTLIATANQGSEATYESGFVIDKFPISRPNLTFSTLTVSNMSPEDSSIYLCSVSQGDNQPQHFGDGTRLSIL.